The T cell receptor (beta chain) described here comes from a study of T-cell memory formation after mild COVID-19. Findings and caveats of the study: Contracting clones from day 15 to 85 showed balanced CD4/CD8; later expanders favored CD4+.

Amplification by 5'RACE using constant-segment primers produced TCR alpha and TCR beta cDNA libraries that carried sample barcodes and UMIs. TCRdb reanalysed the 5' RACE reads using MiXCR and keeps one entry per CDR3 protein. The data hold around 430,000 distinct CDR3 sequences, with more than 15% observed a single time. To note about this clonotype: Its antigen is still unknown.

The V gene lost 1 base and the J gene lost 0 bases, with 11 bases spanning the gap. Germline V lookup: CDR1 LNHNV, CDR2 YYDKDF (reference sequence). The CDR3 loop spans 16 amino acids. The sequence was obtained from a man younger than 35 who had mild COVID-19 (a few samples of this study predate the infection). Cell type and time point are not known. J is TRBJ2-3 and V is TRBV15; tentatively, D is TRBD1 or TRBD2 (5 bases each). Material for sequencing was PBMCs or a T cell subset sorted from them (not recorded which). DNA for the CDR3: TGTGCCACCAGCAGAGGGTCCGGGGCGAGCACAGATACGCAGTATTTT. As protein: CATSRGSGASTDTQYF. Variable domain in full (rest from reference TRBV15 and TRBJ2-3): DAMVIQNPRYQVTQFGKPVTLSCSQTLNHNVMYWYQQKSSQAPKLLFHYYDKDFNNEADTPDNFQSRRPNTSFCFLDIRSPGLGDTAMYLCATSRGSGASTDTQYFGPGTRLTVL.